The 28 T cell receptor beta chains below all came from one sample that was sequenced in a study of CD8+ T cells in alopecia areata. Isolated RNA was reverse transcribed into cDNA used as the sequencing template. Assay: immunoSEQ multiplex PCR; the TCRdb copy retains only in-frame clones and omits some. The sample consists of 180,000 or so clones, approximately 52% of them appearing once. As to treatment: oral pan-JAK inhibitor, 5-10 mg twice daily. The specimen was CD4+ T cells sorted from blood, collected at week 56, from a patient treated with tofacitinib. The source of these receptors is a human donor with alopecia areata.

Remarks on this clone: Other DNA sequences from this sample encode an identical CDR3 as well. The chain combines TRBV30 with TRBJ1-5; D is possibly TRBD1 (6 bases). Trimming removed 5 bases from V and 4 bases from J, with 12 bases in between. Germline values: CDR1 GTSNPN, CDR2 SVGIG (reference sequence). The CDR3 is 13 amino acids. The CDR3 is CAWATGSNQPQHF. CDR3 nucleotide sequence: TGTGCCTGGGCAACAGGGTCAAATCAGCCCCAGCATTTT.

V and J are TRBV25-1 and TRBJ2-7; possibly TRBD2 for D (6 bases). The germline gives CDR1 MGHDK, CDR2 SYGVNS. This CDR3 comprises 17 residues. Deletions cut 6 bases from V and 3 bases from J, with 24 bases between. The CDR3 loop reads CASSQTKHLSGNYEQYF. The CDR3 bases are TGTGCCAGCAGCCAGACAAAGCACCTTAGCGGAAACTACGAGCAGTACTTC.

The rearrangement joins TRBV29-1 to TRBJ1-1; D not certain. Looked up from germline, CDR1 is SQVTM and CDR2 is ANQGSEA. Trimming pared 6 bases from V and 4 bases from J, leaving 15 bases between. The CDR3 extends over 13 amino acids. The CDR3 DNA reads as TGCAGCGTCGAGGGTGTTGTCCGCACTGAAGCTTTCTTT. Translating gives CSVEGVVRTEAFF.

The chain combines TRBV2 with TRBJ2-5; D not resolved. The V gene lost 10 bases and the J gene lost 5 bases, with 11 bases spanning the gap. The CDR3 runs 11 residues. Germline loops: CDR1 SNHLY, CDR2 FYNNEI. The chain's CDR3 is CAKRQEETQYF. The CDR3 region has the DNA TGTGCCAAAAGACAAGAGGAGACCCAGTACTTC.

The rearrangement joins TRBV5-6 to TRBJ1-2; D perhaps matches TRBD1 (6 bases). Germline V gene lookup returns CDR1 SGHDT and CDR2 YYEEEE. CDR3 length: 14 amino acids. Between the trimmed V and J ends, which lost 3 bases and 8 bases, there was a span of 17 bases. The CDR3 DNA reads TGTGCCAGCAGCTCCAGCAGGGGTACAACCGGCTACACCTTC. It encodes CASSSSRGTTGYTF.

This clone was counted once. The genes are TRBV5-1 and TRBJ1-2; D call uncertain. This CDR3 comprises 14 residues. Deletions cut 1 base from V and 4 bases from J, with 11 bases between. Looked up from germline, CDR1 is SGHRS and CDR2 is YFSETQ. CDR3 sequence (DNA): TGCGCCAGCAGCTTGTCCAGTAGGATCTATGGCTACACCTTC. Translation: CASSLSSRIYGYTF.

The chain has TRBV30 and TRBJ1-1; D uncertain. Germline V lookup: CDR1 GTSNPN, CDR2 SVGIG (reference sequence). Trimming shortened V by 0 bases and J by 5 bases, and 16 bases separated the two germline ends. This CDR3 region has 15 residues. The CDR3, as DNA: TGTGCCTGGAGTGTAGACACGCGGGTAGGGACTGAAGCTTTCTTT. It specifies CAWSVDTRVGTEAFF.

This clone was observed a handful of times. One end of the junction is discordant with germline, which a read error may explain. This chain joins TRBV19 and TRBJ1-5; D gene uncertain. Germline V gene data show CDR1 as LNHDA and CDR2 as SQIVND (reference sequence). The length of the CDR3 is 13 residues. The DNA for the CDR3 is TGTGCCAGTAGTGTAGATTTGGATCAGCCCCAGCATTTT. Its protein is CASSVDLDQPQHF.

V gene TRBV7-2 combines with J gene TRBJ2-3, with 7 nucleotides matching TRBD2. Germline V gene lookup returns CDR1 SGHTA and CDR2 FQGNSA. Trimming at V came to 2 bases and at J to 1 base, leaving 3 bases not matched to a gene. The CDR3 runs to 15 residues. CDR3 nucleotides: TGTGCCAGCAGCTTACCGGGACTACGCACAGATACGCAGTATTTT. It encodes CASSLPGLRTDTQYF. Filled out from reference TRBV7-2 and TRBJ2-3, the complete variable domain reads GAGVSQSPSNKVTEKGKDVELRCDPISGHTALYWYRQSLGQGLEFLIYFQGNSAPDKSGLPSDRFSAERTGGSVSTLTIQRTQQEDSAVYLCASSLPGLRTDTQYFGPGTRLTVL.

V gene TRBV30 combines with J gene TRBJ1-2; no definite D call. CDR3 size: 15 residues. The V end was cut by 3 bases, the J end by 2 bases, with 16 bases between. Germline values: CDR1 GTSNPN, CDR2 SVGIG (reference sequence). Here the CDR3 reads CAWSVRGPLNYGYTF. DNA of the CDR3: TGTGCCTGGAGCGTAAGAGGCCCACTGAACTATGGCTACACCTTC.

This clone was seen many times. CDR3 DNA sequence: TGTGCCAGCAGACTTATCAGGGATGGCGGTATGGCTTTCTTT. This codes for CASRLIRDGGMAFF. This chain uses TRBV27 with TRBJ1-1; TRBD1 is a possible D gene (5 bases). The CDR3 is 14 residues long. V was shortened by 6 bases and J by 11 bases, with 22 bases between the two germline ends. Germline values: CDR1 MNHEY, CDR2 SMNVEV (reference sequence).

A few counts support this clone. The rearrangement uses TRBV10-3 and TRBJ1-2; possible D gene TRBD1, 6 bases. V shed 3 bases and J shed 5 bases, with 13 bases lying between them. Germline V CDR1 and CDR2: ENHRY, SYGVKD. The CDR3 spans 14 residues. CDR3 DNA sequence: TGTGCCATCAGTGATGGGACAAAAGAATATGGCTACACCTTC. The encoded protein is CAISDGTKEYGYTF.

The chain is built from TRBV30 and TRBJ2-5; 11 bases fit TRBD2. CDR1 GTSNPN and CDR2 SVGIG come from the germline V gene (reference sequence). With V trimmed by 4 bases and J by 4 bases, 5 bases remained unmatched. This CDR3 comprises 14 residues. CDR3: CAWISGGAVETQYF. DNA for the CDR3: TGTGCCTGGATTAGCGGGGGGGCGGTAGAGACCCAGTACTTC.

Only a few counts were recorded for this clone. This chain links TRBV5-6 with TRBJ1-2; TRBD1 matches at 7 bases. The V gene end was trimmed by 3 bases and the J gene end by 14 bases; junction bases not matched to a gene: 13. Per germline, CDR1 SGHDT and CDR2 YYEEEE. The CDR3 covers 13 residues. CDR3 amino acids: CASSYPTGPTETF. In DNA form, the CDR3 reads TGTGCCAGCAGCTACCCGACAGGGCCCACGGAGACCTTC. Combining the CDR3 with reference TRBV5-6 and TRBJ1-2 gives the whole variable domain DAGVTQSPTHLIKTRGQQVTLRCSPKSGHDTVSWYQQALGQGPQFIFQYYEEEERQRGNFPDRFSGHQFPNYSSELNVNALLLGDSALYLCASSYPTGPTETFGSGTRLTVV.

The genes are TRBV5-1 and TRBJ2-1, with D unclear. Trimming removed 0 bases at V and 1 base at J, with 8 bases between. Germline V lookup: CDR1 SGHRS, CDR2 YFSETQ. CDR3 length: 15 residues. Here the CDR3 DNA reads TGCGCCAGCAGCTTGGTGTCGCAATCCTACAATGAGCAGTTCTTC. Amino acids: CASSLVSQSYNEQFF. The whole variable domain, remainder taken from reference TRBV5-1 and TRBJ2-1, is KAGVTQTPRYLIKTRGQQVTLSCSPISGHRSVSWYQQTPGQGLQFLFEYFSETQRNKGNFPGRFSGRQFSNSRSEMNVSTLELGDSALYLCASSLVSQSYNEQFFGPGTRLTVL.

CDR3 coding DNA: TGTGCCAGTAGTACTACAGGGTCGAGCTCCTACGAGCAGTACTTC. Translated, it gives CASSTTGSSSYEQYF. This chain links TRBV19 with TRBJ2-7; a possible D gene is TRBD1 (6 bases). CDR1 LNHDA and CDR2 SQIVND come from the germline V gene (reference sequence). Trimming cost V 4 bases and J 0 bases, with 13 bases left between them. CDR3 length: 15 amino acids.

In this sample, this clone turned up a few times. The chain is built from TRBV6-1 and TRBJ2-6; 8 nucleotides align to TRBD1. Losses at the gene ends were 4 bases for V and 1 base for J; bases not matched to a gene: 12. The length of the CDR3 is 19 residues. Germline CDR1 is MNHNS and CDR2 is SASEGT. In DNA, the CDR3 is TGTGCCAGCAGTGCCCTGACAGGGGTTAAAGGATCTGGGGCCAACGTCCTGACTTTC. It is translated as CASSALTGVKGSGANVLTF.

The chain carries TRBV18 and TRBJ1-2; the D gene is possibly TRBD1 (6 bases). From germline, CDR1 is KGHSH and CDR2 LQKENI. The ends were cut back, 6 bases at V and 7 bases at J, with 15 bases in the middle. The CDR3 has 13 residues. The CDR3 spells CASSPVEGGGYTF. The CDR3 DNA reads TGTGCCAGCTCGCCGGTTGAAGGGGGTGGCTACACCTTC.

The rearrangement links TRBV7-3 to TRBJ2-3, with TRBD2 identical over 9 bases. CDR1 and CDR2 from the germline V gene are SGHTA and FQGTGA. This CDR3 contains 15 residues. The trim removed 4 bases at V and 1 base at J, leaving 3 bases unmatched. This chain's CDR3 is CASSSAGGRTDTQYF. DNA for the CDR3: TGTGCCAGCAGCTCAGCGGGGGGCCGCACAGATACGCAGTATTTT.

CDR3 sequence reads: CASSSNTGELFF. For the CDR3, the DNA is TGTGCCAGCAGCTCGAACACCGGGGAGCTGTTTTTT. The J gene is TRBJ2-2, the V gene TRBV7-8; D is undetermined. The CDR3 runs 12 residues. V was shortened by 4 bases and J by 0 bases, with 0 bases between the two germline ends. CDR1 SGHVS and CDR2 FQNEAQ come from the germline V gene.

The table lists this clone with many counts. The chain has TRBV6-6 and TRBJ2-1, with 8 bases lining up with TRBD1. Unmatched junction bases numbered 2, after V lost 4 bases and J lost 6 bases. CDR1 and CDR2 from the germline V gene are MNHNY and SVGAGI (reference sequence). The CDR3 runs to 13 residues. In nucleotides, the CDR3 is TGTGCCAGCAGTTTGGACAGGGTCAATGAGCAGTTCTTC. Protein product: CASSLDRVNEQFF.

V usage is TRBV4-1 and J usage is TRBJ1-4, with 8 bases aligning to TRBD1. V shed 2 bases, J shed 5 bases, and the junction held 7 bases outside the gene matches. This CDR3 comprises 16 residues. Germline CDR1 MGHRA, CDR2 YSYEKL. CDR3 loop: CASSQPRDRLNEKLFF. The CDR3, as DNA: TGCGCCAGCAGCCAACCGCGGGACAGGTTAAATGAAAAACTGTTTTTT.

The V and J genes are TRBV25-1 and TRBJ2-4; D unclear. Germline V gene sequence: CDR1 MGHDK, CDR2 SYGVNS. This CDR3 has 14 residues. V shed 6 bases and J shed 8 bases, with 17 bases lying between them. The DNA of the CDR3 is TGTGCCAGCAGGCCGGAAAACCCCCCGTACATTCAGTACTTC. As protein: CASRPENPPYIQYF.

This sequence joins TRBV30 and TRBJ1-5; D is possibly TRBD1 (5 bases). Germline V CDR1 and CDR2: GTSNPN, SVGIG (reference sequence). The germline V and J ends were trimmed by 2 bases and 3 bases, with 14 bases remaining between them. The CDR3 runs 15 residues. CDR3 DNA sequence: TGTGCCTGGAGTTCCCGGCAGGGACTCAATCAGCCCCAGCATTTT. The encoded protein is CAWSSRQGLNQPQHF.

This sequence joins TRBV7-9 and TRBJ2-7; D is perhaps TRBD1 or TRBD2 (5 bases each). The germline gives CDR1 SEHNR, CDR2 FQNEAQ (reference sequence). CDR3 length: 14 amino acids. V shed 4 bases and J shed 2 bases, with 12 bases lying between them. The CDR3, as DNA: TGTGCCAGCAGCTCCGGACGGGGCGCCTACGAGCAGTACTTC. Translated, it gives CASSSGRGAYEQYF. The whole variable domain, remainder taken from reference TRBV7-9 and TRBJ2-7, is DTGVSQNPRHKITKRGQNVTFRCDPISEHNRLYWYRQTLGQGPEFLTYFQNEAQLEKSRLLSDRFSAERPKGSFSTLEIQRTEQGDSAMYLCASSSGRGAYEQYFGPGTRLTVT.

In the case of this clone: Within the sample, other DNA sequences also encode this same CDR3. This chain connects TRBV4-1 to TRBJ2-5, with D perhaps matching TRBD1 (6 bases). The CDR3 loop spans 14 amino acids. The germline gives CDR1 MGHRA, CDR2 YSYEKL. The germline V and J ends were trimmed by 4 bases and 0 bases, with 9 bases remaining between them. The CDR3 sequence: CASSPRDNQETQYF. The CDR3 nucleotides read TGCGCCAGCAGCCCCCGGGACAACCAAGAGACCCAGTACTTC.

This chain links TRBV6-1 with TRBJ2-5; 10 nucleotides match TRBD2. This CDR3 is 13 amino acids long. V was pared by 6 bases and J by 2 bases, with 0 bases of the junction left unmatched. Germline V gene sequence: CDR1 MNHNS, CDR2 SASEGT. Here the CDR3 DNA reads TGTGCCAGCAGACTAGCGGGGCAAGAGACCCAGTACTTC. Translating gives CASRLAGQETQYF.

This chain's CDR3 is CAWSHRGRQPQHF. CDR3 bases: TGTGCCTGGAGTCACAGGGGTCGACAGCCCCAGCATTTT. The chain recombines TRBV30 with TRBJ1-5; 7 positions agree with TRBD1. CDR1 is GTSNPN, CDR2 SVGIG, per germline (reference sequence). Germline trimming cut 2 bases from V and 7 bases from J; bases unmatched to any gene: 5. This CDR3 is 13 amino acids long.